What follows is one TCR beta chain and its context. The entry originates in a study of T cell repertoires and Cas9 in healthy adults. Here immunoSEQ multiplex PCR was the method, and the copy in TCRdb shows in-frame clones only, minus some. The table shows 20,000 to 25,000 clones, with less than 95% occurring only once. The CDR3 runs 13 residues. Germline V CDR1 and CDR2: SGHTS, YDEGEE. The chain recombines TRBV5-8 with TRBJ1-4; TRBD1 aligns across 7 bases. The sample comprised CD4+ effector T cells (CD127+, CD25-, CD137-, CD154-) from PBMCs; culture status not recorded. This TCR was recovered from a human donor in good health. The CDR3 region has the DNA TGTGCAGTAACGGGGACAGTTAGCGAAAAACTGTTTTTT. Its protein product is CAVTGTVSEKLFF. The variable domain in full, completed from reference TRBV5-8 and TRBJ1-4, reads EAGVTQSPTHLIKTRGQQATLRCSPISGHTSVYWYQQALGLGLQFLLWYDEGEERNRGNFPPRFSGRQFPNYSSELNVNALELEDSALYLCAVTGTVSEKLFFGSGTQLSVL.